Following are 30 T cell receptor beta chains from one sample sequenced in a study of Graves' ophthalmopathy and Graves' hyperthyroidism. Beta-chain TCR CDR3 regions were amplified from RNA transcripts. First-round RT-PCR relied on HTBI primers, and a second-round multiplex PCR came next. MiXCR, applied by TCRdb to the multiplex PCR reads, yields one record per CDR3 protein. The table has roughly 610,000 distinct CDR3 sequences, 22% seen once. Sequenced input: peripheral blood. These receptors originate from a woman under 30 with stable Graves' hyperthyroidism. Some clones in this sample may be carry-over from other donors' samples.

This clonotype was recorded many times. V and J are TRBV6-2 or TRBV6-3 and TRBJ1-1; D is undetermined. The V gene lost 0 bases and the J gene lost 8 bases, with 10 bases spanning the gap. This CDR3 spans 13 amino acids. The germline gives CDR1 MNHEY, CDR2 SVGEGT. DNA for the CDR3: TGTGCCAGCAGTTACTCGGACCACGTCGAAGCTTTCTTT. Its protein is CASSYSDHVEAFF.

As regards this clonotype: The junction and the germline gene differ at one end; a read error may be behind it. The V gene is TRBV5-1, the J gene TRBJ2-7; 10 bases fit TRBD2. This CDR3 has 14 residues. Germline V gene lookup returns CDR1 SGHRS and CDR2 YFSETQ. Here the CDR3 reads CACSVASGSLEQYF. In DNA form, the CDR3 reads TGCGCCTGCAGTGTTGCTAGCGGGAGTCTGGAGCAGTACTTC. The entire variable domain, with the rest obtained from reference TRBV5-1 and TRBJ2-7, is as follows: KAGVTQTPRYLIKTRGQQVTLSCSPISGHRSVSWYQQTPGQGLQFLFEYFSETQRNKGNFPGRFSGRQFSNSRSEMNVSTLELGDSALYLCACSVASGSLEQYFGPGTRLTVT.

This clonotype appeared many times. The rearrangement uses TRBV5-1 and TRBJ2-2, with D possibly TRBD1 on 5 matching bases. Trimming removed 1 base from V and 6 bases from J, with 16 bases in between. This CDR3 contains 16 residues. In germline, CDR1 is SGHRS, CDR2 YFSETQ. As DNA, the CDR3 is TGCGCCAGCAGCTTGAGGTCGGCAGGGCGGTCCGGGGAGCTGTTTTTT. Amino acids: CASSLRSAGRSGELFF. The full variable domain, completed using reference TRBV5-1 and TRBJ2-2, is KAGVTQTPRYLIKTRGQQVTLSCSPISGHRSVSWYQQTPGQGLQFLFEYFSETQRNKGNFPGRFSGRQFSNSRSEMNVSTLELGDSALYLCASSLRSAGRSGELFFGEGSRLTVL.

In this sample, this clonotype turned up many times. This chain connects TRBV12-3 or TRBV12-4 to TRBJ2-2; D unclear. Trimming stripped 3 bases from V and 7 bases from J, with 3 bases between. This CDR3 is 11 amino acids long. The CDR3 protein is CASSFSGELFF. In nucleotides, the CDR3 is TGTGCCAGCAGTTTCAGCGGGGAGCTGTTTTTT.

The V call is TRBV10-3, the J call TRBJ2-7; the match to TRBD1 covers 8 bases. The J segment lost 3 bases and the V segment lost 4 bases, leaving 5 bases of the junction unmatched. This CDR3 contains 14 residues. From germline, CDR1 is ENHRY and CDR2 SYGVKD. DNA for the CDR3: TGTGCCATCAGTGCGCAGGGGGCCTTCTACGAGCAGTACTTC. Its protein is CAISAQGAFYEQYF.

This clonotype was observed at least ten times. The rearrangement joins TRBV12-3 or TRBV12-4 to TRBJ2-2, with 9 bases aligning to TRBD1. The CDR3 contains 15 residues. V lost 6 bases, J lost 5 bases, and 7 bases stayed unmatched. CDR3: CASSLQGAGTGELFF. CDR3 coding DNA: TGTGCCAGCAGCCTACAGGGGGCGGGAACCGGGGAGCTGTTTTTT.

V and J are TRBV6-1 and TRBJ2-7, with TRBD1 identical over 8 bases. With 2 bases clipped from V and 3 bases from J, the junction kept 6 bases outside the gene matches. This CDR3 has 15 residues. Germline-derived CDR1 and CDR2 are MNHNS and SASEGT. The CDR3 loop is CASSEQWTGSYEQYF. CDR3 bases: TGTGCCAGCAGTGAACAGTGGACAGGGAGCTACGAGCAGTACTTC.

The chain uses TRBV19 and TRBJ1-5; 11 nucleotides agree with TRBD1. This CDR3 has 15 residues. Germline trimming cut 4 bases from V and 4 bases from J; bases unmatched to any gene: 3. Germline CDR1 and CDR2: LNHDA and SQIVND (reference sequence). CDR3 sequence reads: CASSNRDRGNQPQHF. The CDR3 coding sequence is TGTGCCAGTAGTAACCGGGACAGGGGGAATCAGCCCCAGCATTTT.

Ten or more counts support this clonotype. J is TRBJ2-7 and V is TRBV7-2; a weak D match, TRBD1 (5 bases). The CDR3 totals 14 residues. Germline lookup yields CDR1 SGHTA and CDR2 FQGNSA. V was pared by 5 bases and J by 6 bases, with 17 bases between. This chain's CDR3 is CASSTGRDKPEQYF. The CDR3 nucleotides are TGTGCCAGCAGCACAGGACGAGATAAACCCGAGCAGTACTTC.

Details on this clonotype: The junction shows a germline mismatch at one end, possibly a read error. The rearrangement links TRBV11-2 to TRBJ2-4; 13 nucleotides line up with TRBD2. The CDR3 loop spans 18 amino acids. Germline loops: CDR1 SGHAT, CDR2 FQNNGV. CDR3 residues: CASSPRTSGGLAKNIKYF. The CDR3 DNA reads as TGTGCCAGCAGCCCCCGGACTAGCGGGGGACTAGCCAAAAACATTAAGTACTTC. Combining the CDR3 with reference TRBV11-2 and TRBJ2-4 gives the whole variable domain EAGVAQSPRYKIIEKRQSVAFWCNPISGHATLYWYQQILGQGPKLLIQFQNNGVVDDSQLPKDRFSAERLKGVDSTLKIQPAKLEDSAVYLCASSPRTSGGLAKNIKYFGAGTRLSVL.

A word on this clonotype: Since a much larger clone is just one base distant, this may be a read error. This chain joins TRBV6-1 and TRBJ2-7; possibly TRBD2 for D (7 bases). CDR1 MNHNS and CDR2 SASEGT come from the germline V gene. The CDR3 covers 15 residues. The CDR3 DNA follows: TGTGCCAGCAGGTCCGGGGGAGGGGACACCTACGAGCAGTGCTTC. Translation: CASRSGGGDTYEQCF.

The CDR3 DNA sequence: TGTGCCAGCAGTTATTTTAAAGGCAGCACTGAAGCTTTCTTT. Translation gives CASSYFKGSTEAFF. The chain joins TRBV6-9 to TRBJ1-1; D unclear. The CDR3 totals 14 residues. V was cut by 1 base and J by 4 bases, with 10 bases left in between. Germline values: CDR1 MNHGY, CDR2 SVAAGI.

The table lists this clonotype with many counts. The gene calls are TRBV6-2 or TRBV6-3 and TRBJ2-5, with 7 nucleotides matching TRBD1. There are 14 residues in the CDR3. CDR1 is MNHEY, CDR2 SVGEGT, per germline. V lost 8 bases to trimming and J lost 1 base; unmatched junction nucleotides: 7. The CDR3 loop is CASLSGTAQETQYF. CDR3 in DNA: TGTGCCAGCTTATCCGGGACAGCCCAAGAGACCCAGTACTTC.

The V and J genes are TRBV19 and TRBJ2-5, with D unresolved. V was cut by 1 base and J by 6 bases, with 15 bases left in between. Germline V lookup: CDR1 LNHDA, CDR2 SQIVND (reference sequence). This CDR3 has 15 amino acids. The CDR3 region has the DNA TGTGCCAGTAGTATAGGGGCCAACTTACGGAAGACCCAGTACTTC. Protein product: CASSIGANLRKTQYF. Full variable domain (outside the CDR3, taken from reference TRBV19 and TRBJ2-5): DGGITQSPKYLFRKEGQNVTLSCEQNLNHDAMYWYRQDPGQGLRLIYYSQIVNDFQKGDIAEGYSVSREKKESFPLTVTSAQKNPTAFYLCASSIGANLRKTQYFGPGTRLLVL.

The table lists this clonotype with many counts. The chain carries TRBV20-1 and TRBJ2-7; D is uncertain. V was clipped by 7 bases and J by 0 bases, with 16 bases between them. The CDR3 consists of 14 residues. CDR1 and CDR2 from the germline V gene are DFQATT and SNEGSKA (reference sequence). The CDR3 DNA follows: TGCAGTGTTACATTCTCGGGCCGCTCCTACGAGCAGTACTTC. This translates into CSVTFSGRSYEQYF.

This clonotype was seen ten or more times. The CDR3 DNA reads as TGTGCCAGCAGAGGCCCCTATACTCACAAGACCGGGGAGCTGTTTTTT. Its protein product is CASRGPYTHKTGELFF. This chain uses TRBV12-3 or TRBV12-4 with TRBJ2-2; no firm D call. This CDR3 has 16 residues. The V end lost 6 bases, the J end lost 5 bases, and 19 bases lay between the germline ends.

This clonotype was seen at least ten times. The chain joins TRBV29-1 to TRBJ1-1; D might be TRBD1 (5 bases). The germline V gene encodes CDR1 SQVTM and CDR2 ANQGSEA. The CDR3 is made up of 13 amino acids. V was clipped by 6 bases and J by 1 base, with 12 bases between them. DNA of the CDR3: TGCAGCGTCGACACGACAGCGAACACTGAAGCTTTCTTT. This codes for CSVDTTANTEAFF.

This clonotype was detected ten times or more. This chain connects TRBV12-5 to TRBJ1-3; weak D call: TRBD1 (5 bases). V was trimmed by 6 bases and J by 2 bases, leaving 20 bases between them. From germline, CDR1 is LGHNT and CDR2 FRNRAP. This CDR3 comprises 17 residues. Here the CDR3 reads CASGPAIWGETGNTIYF. CDR3 DNA: TGTGCTAGTGGGCCTGCAATTTGGGGGGAGACTGGAAACACCATATATTTT. The variable domain in full, completed from reference TRBV12-5 and TRBJ1-3, reads DARVTQTPRHKVTEMGQEVTMRCQPILGHNTVFWYRQTMMQGLELLAYFRNRAPLDDSGMPKDRFSAEMPDATLATLKIQPSEPRDSAVYFCASGPAIWGETGNTIYFGEGSWLTVV.

The DNA of the CDR3 is TGTGCCAGCAGTGGGGGACAGAGTCAGCCCCAGCATTTT. Translated: CASSGGQSQPQHF. The rearrangement links TRBV2 to TRBJ1-5, with 7 bases fitting TRBD1. CDR1 and CDR2 (germline): SNHLY, FYNNEI. This CDR3 spans 13 amino acids. Trimming took 4 bases from V and 6 from J; bases not matched to a gene: 3. Full variable domain (remainder filled in from reference TRBV2 and TRBJ1-5): EPEVTQTPSHQVTQMGQEVILRCVPISNHLYFYWYRQILGQKVEFLVSFYNNEISEKSEIFDDQFSVERPDGSNFTLKIRSTKLEDSAMYFCASSGGQSQPQHFGDGTRLSIL.

DNA for the CDR3: TGTGCCAGCAGTGAATTAGTGGGGATTAGGAACACTGAAGCTTTCTTT. Protein: CASSELVGIRNTEAFF. This rearrangement joins TRBV6-1 to TRBJ1-1; D is uncertain. The germline gives CDR1 MNHNS, CDR2 SASEGT. This CDR3 is 16 amino acids long. The V gene lost 2 bases and the J gene lost 1 base, with 14 bases spanning the gap.

The gene calls are TRBV7-2 and TRBJ1-5, with a weak D call TRBD1 (5 bases). The CDR3 is made up of 15 amino acids. From germline, CDR1 is SGHTA and CDR2 FQGNSA. Trimming pared 2 bases from V and 5 bases from J, leaving 13 bases between. The CDR3: CASSLTGTFYQPQHF. Here the CDR3 DNA reads TGTGCCAGCAGCTTAACCGGGACCTTCTATCAGCCCCAGCATTTT.

There are many counts of this clonotype. The V and J genes are TRBV10-3 and TRBJ2-5, with TRBD2 matching 13 bases. J lost 4 bases, V lost 6 bases, and 5 bases had no gene match. This CDR3 has 15 amino acids. Germline loops: CDR1 ENHRY, CDR2 SYGVKD. The CDR3 spells CAISGGTSGIETQYF. CDR3 sequence (DNA): TGTGCCATCAGCGGCGGGACTAGCGGGATAGAGACCCAGTACTTC.

This clonotype was counted at least ten times. The chain carries TRBV28 and TRBJ1-1, with a tentative D call TRBD1 (5 bases). This CDR3 region has 14 residues. Germline CDR1 is MDHEN and CDR2 is SYDVKM. The germline V and J ends were trimmed by 8 bases and 4 bases, with 17 bases remaining between them. CDR3 bases: TGTGCCAGCCTAACGAACTGGGACGGCACTGAAGCTTTCTTT. Translating gives CASLTNWDGTEAFF. Drawing the rest from reference TRBV28 and TRBJ1-1, the complete variable domain is DVKVTQSSRYLVKRTGEKVFLECVQDMDHENMFWYRQDPGLGLRLIYFSYDVKMKEKGDIPEGYSVSREKKERFSLILESASTNQTSMYLCASLTNWDGTEAFFGQGTRLTVV.

This clonotype was found many times. This chain connects TRBV20-1 to TRBJ2-7; D is perhaps TRBD1 or TRBD2 (6 bases each). The germline V and J ends were trimmed by 1 base and 6 bases, with 19 bases remaining between them. From germline, CDR1 is DFQATT and CDR2 SNEGSKA (reference sequence). The CDR3 is made up of 15 amino acids. Here the CDR3 DNA reads TGCAGTGCTAGAGGGGACTTAGGGGGGAACCGCGAGCAGTACTTC. Its protein is CSARGDLGGNREQYF.

This clonotype was detected ten times or more. The rearrangement joins TRBV10-3 to TRBJ2-7, with 8 bases aligning to TRBD2. J gave up 2 bases and V 3 bases, and 9 bases lay outside the gene matches. The CDR3 totals 16 residues. The germline V gene has CDR1 ENHRY and CDR2 SYGVKD. CDR3 DNA: TGTGCCATCAGTGATTCGGCCGGGACTAGAACCTACGAGCAGTACTTC. It encodes CAISDSAGTRTYEQYF.

This clonotype was seen repeatedly, ten times or more. V usage is TRBV7-3 and J usage is TRBJ2-7; 11 bases align to TRBD1. The CDR3 loop spans 14 amino acids. In germline, CDR1 is SGHTA, CDR2 FQGTGA. With V trimmed by 2 bases and J by 6 bases, 3 bases remained unmatched. The CDR3 here is CASSLGGQGVEQYF. DNA for the CDR3: TGTGCCAGCAGCTTAGGGGGACAGGGGGTCGAGCAGTACTTC. The full variable domain, rest sourced from reference TRBV7-3 and TRBJ2-7, is GAGVSQTPSNKVTEKGKYVELRCDPISGHTALYWYRQSLGQGPEFLIYFQGTGAADDSGLPNDRFFAVRPEGSVSTLKIQRTERGDSAVYLCASSLGGQGVEQYFGPGTRLTVT.

This clonotype was picked up many times. The chain recombines TRBV10-1 with TRBJ1-1; the D gene is possibly TRBD1 (6 bases). CDR1 and CDR2 from the germline V gene are WNHNN and SYGVQD (reference sequence). V lost 5 bases, J lost 0 bases, and 13 bases lay in between. The CDR3 totals 15 residues. CDR3 coding DNA: TGCGCCAGCAGTCCCAGGGACAAAGTGAACACTGAAGCTTTCTTT. This gives the protein CASSPRDKVNTEAFF.

This sequence joins TRBV20-1 and TRBJ2-7, with D possibly matching TRBD2 (6 bases). Looked up from germline, CDR1 is DFQATT and CDR2 is SNEGSKA (reference sequence). The CDR3 has 14 residues. Trimming shortened V by 2 bases and J by 1 base, and 12 bases separated the two germline ends. In nucleotides, the CDR3 is TGCAGTGCTAGATATTCGGGACTTTCCTACGAGCAGTACTTC. This translates into CSARYSGLSYEQYF.

This sequence joins TRBV5-6 and TRBJ2-2; 15 bases are a match to TRBD2. V lost 4 bases, J lost 7 bases, and 5 bases stayed unmatched. The length of the CDR3 is 16 residues. Germline V gene lookup returns CDR1 SGHDT and CDR2 YYEEEE. CDR3 sequence: CASSLGLAGGNGELFF. In DNA, the CDR3 is TGTGCCAGCAGCCTCGGACTAGCGGGAGGGAACGGGGAGCTGTTTTTT.

The chain recombines TRBV4-1 with TRBJ2-7, with 9 nucleotides matching TRBD1. CDR1 and CDR2 from the germline V gene are MGHRA and YSYEKL. Trimming took 3 bases from V and 4 from J; bases not matched to a gene: 7. CDR3 size: 15 residues. CDR3 nucleotide sequence: TGCGCCAGCAGCCATCCAGGGACAGGGTTATACGAGCAGTACTTC. As protein: CASSHPGTGLYEQYF.